This TCR beta chain was captured by sequencing in a study of CD8 T cell repertoires and HIV-1 epitope variants. Study in general: T cells were stimulated with Twenty-five Gag and Nef peptides separately.

A single count supports this clone. The antigen remains unidentified. Trimming removed 6 bases from V and 1 base from J, with 12 bases in between. Germline V gene lookup returns CDR1 MNHEY and CDR2 SVGAGI. This CDR3 spans 15 amino acids. Measured with immunoSEQ multiplex PCR; TCRdb has only the in-frame clones, and not every one. The data show around 4,400 clones, 65% to 70% seen once. Source material: cultured CD8+ T cells derived from PBMCs. The chain links TRBV6-5 to TRBJ2-2; D may correspond to TRBD1 or TRBD2 (5 bases each). This TCR was recovered from a male donor with HIV. CDR3 DNA sequence: TGTGCCAGCAGGGGGAGACAGAAGAACACCGGGGAGCTGTTTTTT. It yields the protein CASRGRQKNTGELFF.